One and the same sample provided the 31 T cell receptor beta chains below, sequenced in a study of shared clonotypes between healthy human individuals. Naive CD8 cells lacked CD45RO, underwent positive selection for CCR7 and left out terminally differentiated effector memory CD45RA+ cells. Produced via immunoSEQ multiplex PCR; TCRdb's table is partial and in-frame only. The sample lists roughly 2 million clones; about 94% were seen once. Sequenced: naive CD8+ T cells sorted from blood. The origin of the receptors is a man between 18 and 29 years old in good health.

The CDR3 DNA reads as TGCGCCAGCAGCCAAGATAAGGCTGGATTGAGCACTGAAGCTTTCTTT. Protein product: CASSQDKAGLSTEAFF. V is TRBV4-3 and J is TRBJ1-1; D uncertain. V lost 0 bases and J 4 bases, leaving 15 bases between the germline ends. Germline V gene lookup returns CDR1 LGHNA and CDR2 YSLEER. The CDR3 totals 16 residues.

This chain links TRBV9 with TRBJ1-2; 8 nucleotides line up with TRBD1. This CDR3 comprises 13 residues. After removal of 6 bases from V and 3 bases from J, the junction contained 4 bases not matched to a gene. CDR1 is SGDLS and CDR2 is YYNGEE in the germline V gene. Written as DNA, the CDR3 is TGTGCCAGCACGGAACAGGGGGACTATGGCTACACCTTC. Amino acids: CASTEQGDYGYTF.

The J gene is TRBJ2-7, the V gene TRBV6-6; D unclear. The V gene lost 5 bases and the J gene lost 2 bases, with 10 bases spanning the gap. The CDR3 has 13 amino acids. The germline V gene has CDR1 MNHNY and CDR2 SVGAGI (reference sequence). CDR3 loop: CASSLAAPYEQYF. The CDR3 DNA reads as TGTGCCAGCAGTCTCGCGGCCCCCTACGAGCAGTACTTC.

This chain uses TRBV27 with TRBJ2-2; D gene unclear. The CDR3 loop spans 12 amino acids. The germline V gene encodes CDR1 MNHEY and CDR2 SMNVEV (reference sequence). V shed 6 bases and J shed 7 bases, with 9 bases lying between them. CDR3 in DNA: TGTGCCAGCAGCCCGTTTAACGGGGAGCTGTTTTTT. This encodes CASSPFNGELFF.

The V gene is TRBV15, the J gene TRBJ2-1, with D unresolved. With 3 bases removed from V and 7 bases from J, the gap between germline ends came to 10 bases. Germline loops: CDR1 LNHNV, CDR2 YYDKDF (reference sequence). This CDR3 comprises 13 residues. The CDR3 sequence: CATSSNLGNEQFF. CDR3 nucleotide sequence: TGTGCCACCAGCAGCAATTTGGGAAATGAGCAGTTCTTC.

This rearrangement joins TRBV27 to TRBJ1-1; D remains ambiguous. The V end was cut by 2 bases, the J end by 4 bases, with 8 bases between. Germline assignment: CDR1 MNHEY and CDR2 SMNVEV (reference sequence). The CDR3 totals 13 residues. CDR3 loop: CASSLALATEAFF. The CDR3 region has the DNA TGTGCCAGCAGTTTAGCCCTTGCCACTGAAGCTTTCTTT.

The chain is built from TRBV4-1 and TRBJ1-1; the D is unclear. Germline-derived CDR1 and CDR2 are MGHRA and YSYEKL. V lost 3 bases and J 1 base, leaving 9 bases between the germline ends. The length of the CDR3 is 14 residues. CDR3 region: CASSQEAENTEAFF. In nucleotides, the CDR3 is TGCGCCAGCAGCCAGGAGGCCGAGAACACTGAAGCTTTCTTT.

This sequence joins TRBV7-9 and TRBJ1-4, with D hard to call. Per the germline V gene, CDR1 is SEHNR and CDR2 is FQNEAQ (reference sequence). Trimming stripped 4 bases from V and 3 bases from J, with 9 bases between. This CDR3 comprises 14 residues. The CDR3: CASSSEGSNEKLFF. DNA for the CDR3: TGTGCCAGCAGCTCCGAAGGATCTAATGAAAAACTGTTTTTT.

This sequence joins TRBV4-1 and TRBJ2-7; 10 bases agree with TRBD2. This CDR3 comprises 15 residues. Germline assignment: CDR1 MGHRA and CDR2 YSYEKL. Losses at the gene ends were 7 bases for V and 4 bases for J; bases not matched to a gene: 10. The chain's CDR3 is CASTVAGGGNYEQYF. The CDR3 DNA follows: TGCGCCAGCACCGTAGCGGGAGGCGGGAATTACGAGCAGTACTTC.

This chain connects TRBV28 to TRBJ1-2, with TRBD1 as a possible D gene (5 bases). Trimming removed 7 bases from V and 2 bases from J, with 14 bases in between. This CDR3 spans 14 amino acids. Germline V gene sequence: CDR1 MDHEN, CDR2 SYDVKM. Written as DNA, the CDR3 is TGTGCCAGCACCCCGACAGCAACAAACTATGGCTACACCTTC. Its protein is CASTPTATNYGYTF.

The chain employs TRBV25-1 and TRBJ1-1, with D maybe TRBD1 (5 bases). Germline CDR1 and CDR2: MGHDK and SYGVNS. V gave up 3 bases and J gave up 2 bases, with 19 bases separating them. The CDR3 covers 17 residues. The CDR3 spells CASSEWRGEGPNTEAFF. Here the CDR3 DNA reads TGTGCCAGCAGTGAGTGGCGGGGAGAGGGACCAAACACTGAAGCTTTCTTT.

As concerns this clone: Within the sample, other DNA sequences also encode this same CDR3. The J gene is TRBJ2-7, the V gene TRBV7-9; 9 nucleotides match TRBD1. Looked up from germline, CDR1 is SEHNR and CDR2 is FQNEAQ (reference sequence). The CDR3 covers 14 residues. Trimming removed 4 bases from V and 3 bases from J; junction bases left unmatched: 4. The CDR3 is CASSSGTGIYEQYF. CDR3 nucleotides: TGTGCCAGCAGCTCGGGGACAGGGATCTACGAGCAGTACTTC.

V and J are TRBV5-1 and TRBJ2-7; maybe TRBD2 (6 bases). Per the germline V gene, CDR1 is SGHRS and CDR2 is YFSETQ. The CDR3 sequence is 15 residues long. The V gene lost 7 bases and the J gene lost 0 bases, with 17 bases spanning the gap. For the CDR3, the DNA is TGCGCCAGCCAGATTGGGACTCTGAACTCCTACGAGCAGTACTTC. Its protein product is CASQIGTLNSYEQYF.

The rearrangement links TRBV7-9 to TRBJ2-5, with a tentative D call TRBD1 (6 bases). The CDR3 is 14 amino acids. The V gene's germline CDR1 is SEHNR and CDR2 FQNEAQ (reference sequence). Trimming removed 5 bases from V and 1 base from J, with 11 bases in between. The CDR3 spells CASSITGLQETQYF. CDR3 in DNA: TGTGCCAGCAGCATAACAGGGCTCCAAGAGACCCAGTACTTC.

The chain employs TRBV5-1 and TRBJ2-3; 12 bases are a match to TRBD2. Looked up from germline, CDR1 is SGHRS and CDR2 is YFSETQ. The junction had 10 bases not matched to a gene; V was cut back by 3 bases and J by 8 bases. There are 16 residues in the CDR3. The CDR3 bases are TGCGCCAGCAGCTCCGGACTAGCGGGATTTGGGGTTACGCAGTATTTT. Residues: CASSSGLAGFGVTQYF.

In DNA, the CDR3 is TGTGCCAGCAGCCTTATTGGACAGGGGCTCCAGCCCCAGCATTTT. The encoded protein is CASSLIGQGLQPQHF. The J gene is TRBJ1-5, the V gene TRBV2; 9 positions match TRBD1. Germline CDR1 SNHLY, CDR2 FYNNEI. The V gene end was trimmed by 6 bases and the J gene end by 7 bases; junction bases not matched to a gene: 10. The CDR3 is 15 amino acids.

The rearrangement joins TRBV29-1 to TRBJ1-2; weak D call: TRBD1 (6 bases). This CDR3 has 14 residues. CDR1 is SQVTM and CDR2 is ANQGSEA in the germline V gene. Trimming left V 1 base short and J 4 bases short, with 13 bases between. CDR3 DNA sequence: TGCAGCGTTGAAGGCCTGACAGGAATCTATGGCTACACCTTC. It translates to CSVEGLTGIYGYTF.

On this clone itself: The identical CDR3 is also encoded by other nucleotide sequences in the sample. V is TRBV19 and J is TRBJ2-7, with 9 positions matching TRBD1. V lost 4 bases, J lost 2 bases, and 3 bases stayed unmatched. Germline V gives CDR1 LNHDA, CDR2 SQIVND (reference sequence). The CDR3 covers 14 residues. The CDR3 spells CASSSRDRAYEQYF. CDR3 in DNA: TGTGCCAGTAGTAGCCGGGACAGGGCCTACGAGCAGTACTTC.

This chain uses TRBV7-9 with TRBJ2-5; 7 bases fit TRBD1. Germline CDR1 SEHNR, CDR2 FQNEAQ (reference sequence). V shed 6 bases, J shed 5 bases, and the junction held 15 bases outside the gene matches. There are 16 residues in the CDR3. The CDR3 protein is CASRLSGRGNSETQYF. In DNA form, the CDR3 reads TGTGCCAGCAGACTGAGCGGCAGGGGGAATTCGGAGACCCAGTACTTC.

This chain's CDR3 is CASSLMTSDTQYF. The CDR3, as DNA: TGTGCCAGCAGCTTGATGACAAGCGATACGCAGTATTTT. The genes are TRBV5-5 and TRBJ2-3; no reliable D call. The CDR3 length is 13 residues. The V gene's germline CDR1 is SGHKS and CDR2 YYEKEE (reference sequence). The V end lost 1 base, the J end lost 6 bases, and 9 bases lay between the germline ends.

The genes are TRBV14 and TRBJ1-2; 10 bases map to TRBD1. The CDR3 has 16 amino acids. Per the germline V gene, CDR1 is SGHDN and CDR2 is FVKESK. Unmatched junction bases numbered 4, after V lost 2 bases and J lost 1 base. CDR3 loop: CASSQRTGGINYGYTF. In DNA, the CDR3 is TGTGCCAGCAGCCAAAGGACAGGGGGGATTAACTATGGCTACACCTTC.

V and J are TRBV4-3 and TRBJ2-2; TRBD2 matches 8 bases. In germline, CDR1 is LGHNA, CDR2 YSLEER. V trimming: 1 base; J trimming: 0 bases; junction bases outside the gene matches: 10. This CDR3 is built from 19 residues. The CDR3 sequence: CASSQGNWREAPNTGELFF. The CDR3 DNA is TGCGCCAGCAGCCAAGGAAATTGGCGGGAGGCACCGAACACCGGGGAGCTGTTTTTT.

The rearrangement links TRBV7-3 to TRBJ1-1; D is perhaps TRBD1 (6 bases). Germline V lookup: CDR1 SGHTA, CDR2 FQGTGA. The CDR3 extends over 15 amino acids. Trimming pared 6 bases from V and 1 base from J, leaving 15 bases between. CDR3 coding DNA: TGTGCCAGCAGTTTCGCCACAGGGAGGAACACTGAAGCTTTCTTT. Protein product: CASSFATGRNTEAFF.

The genes are TRBV10-2 and TRBJ2-7; tentatively, D is TRBD2 (6 bases). This CDR3 spans 13 amino acids. Trimming cost V 10 bases and J 3 bases, with 16 bases left between them. Looked up from germline, CDR1 is WSHSY and CDR2 is SAAADI. The DNA of the CDR3 is TGCGCCACCGGTAGCGGTATGCTCTACGAGCAGTACTTC. As protein: CATGSGMLYEQYF.

V and J are TRBV6-1 and TRBJ1-5; TRBD1 matches 10 bases. The CDR3 runs to 15 residues. The V gene end was trimmed by 5 bases and the J gene end by 5 bases; junction bases not matched to a gene: 6. From germline, CDR1 is MNHNS and CDR2 SASEGT. CDR3 amino acids: CASSSGQGGYQPQHF. As DNA, the CDR3 is TGTGCCAGCAGTAGCGGACAGGGGGGGTATCAGCCCCAGCATTTT.

The chain carries TRBV6-6 and TRBJ2-3; the D gene is possibly TRBD2 (5 bases). V was pared by 4 bases and J by 4 bases, with 12 bases between. Germline CDR1 reads MNHNY; CDR2 reads SVGAGI (reference sequence). The CDR3 has 14 amino acids. DNA for the CDR3: TGTGCCAGCAGTTTTGGCCTAGCTGCAGATACGCAGTATTTT. Translation gives CASSFGLAADTQYF.

V and J are TRBV2 and TRBJ2-5; TRBD2 agrees at 8 bases. Per germline, CDR1 SNHLY and CDR2 FYNNEI. CDR3 length equals 15 residues. J was trimmed by 3 bases and V by 4 bases; bases with no gene match: 7. CDR3 nucleotides: TGTGCCAGCAGTGGGGCGCGGGAGGAGAAAGAGACCCAGTACTTC. Amino acid sequence: CASSGAREEKETQYF. Using reference TRBV2 and TRBJ2-5 for the parts outside the CDR3, the full variable domain is EPEVTQTPSHQVTQMGQEVILRCVPISNHLYFYWYRQILGQKVEFLVSFYNNEISEKSEIFDDQFSVERPDGSNFTLKIRSTKLEDSAMYFCASSGAREEKETQYFGPGTRLLVL.

The CDR3 DNA reads TGTGCCAGCAGCCCTGGCCCCGGGTCGCACACTGAAGCTTTCTTT. Translated: CASSPGPGSHTEAFF. The V and J genes are TRBV5-4 and TRBJ1-1; D gene ambiguous. This CDR3 is 15 amino acids long. Trimming stripped 4 bases from V and 3 bases from J, with 16 bases between. The germline V gene encodes CDR1 SGHNT and CDR2 YYREEE (reference sequence).

Points on this clone: The identical CDR3 is also encoded by other nucleotide sequences in the sample. The genes are TRBV9 and TRBJ2-1; 9 positions agree with TRBD2. The CDR3 totals 15 residues. In germline, CDR1 is SGDLS, CDR2 YYNGEE. Trimming took 0 bases from V and 4 from J; bases not matched to a gene: 2. CDR3: CASSVASGVYNEQFF. The CDR3, as DNA: TGTGCCAGCAGCGTAGCTAGCGGGGTTTACAATGAGCAGTTCTTC.

As to this clone: Different DNA sequences within this sample yield the same CDR3. This chain links TRBV6-5 with TRBJ2-5; unclear D gene. V lost 0 bases and J lost 0, with 5 bases in between. Per germline, CDR1 MNHEY and CDR2 SVGAGI. This CDR3 spans 14 amino acids. In DNA form, the CDR3 reads TGTGCCAGCAGTTACTCGTCGTACCAAGAGACCCAGTACTTC. This encodes CASSYSSYQETQYF.

CDR3: CASSSGTLRSTEAFF. Written as DNA, the CDR3 is TGTGCCAGCAGTAGTGGGACCTTACGGTCCACTGAAGCTTTCTTT. V usage is TRBV6-6 and J usage is TRBJ1-1; TRBD1 might be the D (5 bases). The CDR3 sequence is 15 residues long. Trimming removed 5 bases from V and 4 bases from J, with 17 bases in between. In germline, CDR1 is MNHNY, CDR2 SVGAGI (reference sequence).